Shown below are 31 T cell receptor beta chains from a single sample sequenced in a study of graft-versus-host responses after intestinal transplantation. No antigen is known for these receptors. Sequenced by immunoSEQ multiplex PCR; TCRdb stores in-frame clones only, minus some. The profile covers about 86,000 clones, with 80% to 85% appearing a single time and about 18% taken by the ten largest. The source was unstimulated CD8+ T cells sorted from spleen or lymph node cells, collected before intestinal transplant. The source is a human donor who received an intestinal transplant.

The rearrangement joins TRBV13 to TRBJ2-7; D unresolved. Germline V lookup: CDR1 PRHDT, CDR2 FYEKMQ (reference sequence). The CDR3 is 14 amino acids. Trimming removed 1 base from V and 2 bases from J, with 9 bases in between. CDR3 amino acids: CASSLESPPYEQYF. The DNA of the CDR3 is TGTGCCAGCAGCTTAGAATCCCCGCCCTACGAGCAGTACTTC.

The chain has TRBV20-1 and TRBJ1-1; D uncertain. In germline, CDR1 is DFQATT, CDR2 SNEGSKA (reference sequence). CDR3 size: 11 residues. The ends were cut back, 0 bases at V and 1 base at J, with 0 bases in the middle. The DNA for the CDR3 is TGCAGTGCTAGAGAGAACACTGAAGCTTTCTTT. Its protein is CSARENTEAFF.

The V call is TRBV9, the J call TRBJ2-1, with TRBD1 matching 9 bases. The CDR3 totals 15 residues. Germline-derived CDR1 and CDR2 are SGDLS and YYNGEE. The trim removed 2 bases at V and 8 bases at J, leaving 8 bases unmatched. CDR3: CASSVSGTGIDEQFF. DNA of the CDR3: TGTGCCAGCAGCGTTTCCGGGACAGGGATCGATGAGCAGTTCTTC.

V and J are TRBV19 and TRBJ2-7; no clear D. V was cut by 4 bases and J by 7 bases, with 23 bases left in between. CDR3 size: 16 residues. Germline CDR1 is LNHDA and CDR2 is SQIVND (reference sequence). DNA of the CDR3: TGTGCCAGTAGTACCATAAAAGGGCCCAGAAGATGGGAGCAGTACTTC. Protein: CASSTIKGPRRWEQYF.

This sequence joins TRBV28 and TRBJ2-1, with 7 bases matching TRBD2. CDR3 length: 15 amino acids. J gave up 5 bases and V 5 bases, and 9 bases lay outside the gene matches. Per germline, CDR1 MDHEN and CDR2 SYDVKM. Written as DNA, the CDR3 is TGTGCCAGCAGTCTAGCGGCAACCCCAAACAATGAGCAGTTCTTC. It codes for CASSLAATPNNEQFF.

The V gene is TRBV28, the J gene TRBJ1-2; D perhaps matches TRBD1 (5 bases). CDR3 length equals 14 residues. The V end was cut by 6 bases, the J end by 4 bases, with 15 bases between. Germline CDR1 is MDHEN and CDR2 is SYDVKM. As DNA, the CDR3 is TGTGCCAGCAGCGAAATTGGGGCTTTCTATGGCTACACCTTC. Translation gives CASSEIGAFYGYTF.

The chain has TRBV2 and TRBJ1-2, with 8 bases that match TRBD1. The V gene end was trimmed by 4 bases and the J gene end by 4 bases; junction bases not matched to a gene: 8. Germline assignment: CDR1 SNHLY and CDR2 FYNNEI. The CDR3 has 15 amino acids. This CDR3 reads CASSGGQGTFYGYTF. CDR3 bases: TGTGCCAGCAGTGGTGGACAGGGAACTTTCTATGGCTACACCTTC.

V is TRBV27 and J is TRBJ2-7; weak D call: TRBD2 (5 bases). Trimming took off 4 bases at V and 4 bases at J, with 20 bases between the two ends. The CDR3 loop spans 16 amino acids. Germline V gene sequence: CDR1 MNHEY, CDR2 SMNVEV (reference sequence). As DNA, the CDR3 is TGTGCCAGCAGTTCGCCCCCCGGGATAGGAGGATACGAGCAGTACTTC. Its translation is CASSSPPGIGGYEQYF.

Concerning this clone: At the DNA level, this CDR3 is encoded by other sequences in the same sample as well. V gene TRBV5-6 combines with J gene TRBJ2-7; D unresolved. There are 11 residues in the CDR3. Per germline, CDR1 SGHDT and CDR2 YYEEEE. Trimming took 0 bases from V and 6 from J, leaving 4 bases between them. As DNA, the CDR3 is TGTGCCAGCAGCTTGGGGGGCGAGCAGTACTTC. It codes for CASSLGGEQYF.

This chain uses TRBV27 with TRBJ2-7; 8 bases agree with TRBD1. CDR1 is MNHEY, CDR2 SMNVEV, per germline (reference sequence). The CDR3 is 15 residues long. The V and J ends lost 2 bases and 2 bases, in that order; junction bases with no gene match: 5. This CDR3 is CASSLVWGQAYEQYF. The CDR3 DNA reads TGTGCCAGCAGTTTAGTTTGGGGACAGGCCTACGAGCAGTACTTC.

The rearrangement links TRBV6-5 to TRBJ2-2; D might be TRBD2 (5 bases). Trimming took off 5 bases at V and 2 bases at J, with 12 bases between the two ends. The CDR3 covers 15 residues. Germline V gives CDR1 MNHEY, CDR2 SVGAGI. The CDR3 spells CASSRWTGNTGELFF. The CDR3 DNA sequence: TGTGCCAGCAGTCGATGGACGGGAAACACCGGGGAGCTGTTTTTT.

With respect to this clone: A read error is the likely source, as a far larger clone sits one nucleotide away. The chain uses TRBV28 and TRBJ2-7; 10 positions agree with TRBD1. Per germline, CDR1 MDHEN and CDR2 SYDVKM. The CDR3 totals 15 residues. In DNA, the CDR3 is TGTGCCCGCAGCATAGGGGACAGGGGCCCCTACGAGCAGTACTTC. This codes for CARSIGDRGPYEQYF.

The CDR3 DNA sequence: TGTGCCAGTAGTACCTGGGACAGGGGCCCCTATGGGGGTGACGACAATGAGCAGTTCTTC. Translated: CASSTWDRGPYGGDDNEQFF. This rearrangement joins TRBV19 to TRBJ2-1; 10 nucleotides line up with TRBD1. Germline lookup yields CDR1 LNHDA and CDR2 SQIVND (reference sequence). The V segment lost 4 bases and the J segment 5 bases; nucleotides outside the gene matches: 20. The CDR3 consists of 20 residues. Together with reference TRBV19 and TRBJ2-1, the CDR3 gives the full variable domain: DGGITQSPKYLFRKEGQNVTLSCEQNLNHDAMYWYRQDPGQGLRLIYYSQIVNDFQKGDIAEGYSVSREKKESFPLTVTSAQKNPTAFYLCASSTWDRGPYGGDDNEQFFGPGTRLTVL.

The CDR3 coding sequence is TGTGCCAGCTCACCTCCGGGTCCCGTATATAATTCACCCCTCCACTTT. Translating it yields CASSPPGPVYNSPLHF. The chain joins TRBV18 to TRBJ1-6; D is unclear. Per germline, CDR1 KGHSH and CDR2 LQKENI. V lost 3 bases and J 4 bases, leaving 13 bases between the germline ends. CDR3 length equals 16 residues.

Points on this clone: Other DNA sequences in this sample translate to the same CDR3. The rearrangement uses TRBV5-6 and TRBJ1-1; D is unclear. V was shortened by 2 bases and J by 1 base, with 9 bases between the two germline ends. CDR3 length: 14 amino acids. CDR1 and CDR2 (germline): SGHDT, YYEEEE. The CDR3 reads CASSLAGGNTEAFF. For the CDR3, the DNA is TGTGCCAGCAGCTTAGCGGGTGGGAACACTGAAGCTTTCTTT.

V gene TRBV13 combines with J gene TRBJ2-2; D gene ambiguous. The CDR3 covers 12 residues. Trimming pared 4 bases from V and 6 bases from J, leaving 6 bases between. Germline CDR1 PRHDT, CDR2 FYEKMQ (reference sequence). DNA of the CDR3: TGTGCCAGCAGCTACCAGGCCGGGGAGCTGTTTTTT. It is translated as CASSYQAGELFF. Variable domain in full (rest from reference TRBV13 and TRBJ2-2): AAGVIQSPRHLIKEKRETATLKCYPIPRHDTVYWYQQGPGQDPQFLISFYEKMQSDKGSIPDRFSAQQFSDYHSELNMSSLELGDSALYFCASSYQAGELFFGEGSRLTVL.

This chain uses TRBV27 with TRBJ2-7; D is unresolved. V lost 4 bases to trimming and J lost 2 bases, with 12 bases between them. From germline, CDR1 is MNHEY and CDR2 SMNVEV (reference sequence). The CDR3 sequence is 14 residues long. CDR3 residues: CASSSPVRPYEQYF. The CDR3 bases are TGTGCCAGCAGTTCCCCGGTTCGGCCCTACGAGCAGTACTTC.

This chain joins TRBV7-9 and TRBJ2-2; D uncertain. The CDR3 is 14 residues long. Germline V gene lookup returns CDR1 SEHNR and CDR2 FQNEAQ (reference sequence). Trimming cost V 5 bases and J 2 bases, with 9 bases left between them. CDR3 residues: CASSLKGNTGELFF. The CDR3 nucleotides read TGTGCCAGCAGCCTGAAGGGAAACACCGGGGAGCTGTTTTTT.

In its sample, this clone was seen a few times. The genes are TRBV4-2 and TRBJ2-3, with 9 bases lining up with TRBD1. This CDR3 region has 16 residues. Unmatched junction bases numbered 9, after V lost 4 bases and J lost 4 bases. Germline CDR1 and CDR2: LGHNA and YNFKEQ. CDR3 in DNA: TGTGCCAGCAGCCGCGCTCGACAGGGGGGGGCAGATACGCAGTATTTT. Residues: CASSRARQGGADTQYF.

This clone was seen a handful of times. The V and J genes are TRBV15 and TRBJ1-5; D remains unclear. This CDR3 comprises 16 residues. Germline V lookup: CDR1 LNHNV, CDR2 YYDKDF (reference sequence). The V end was cut by 0 bases, the J end by 9 bases, with 18 bases between. CDR3 sequence reads: CATSRDSSSPMRPQHF. The CDR3 nucleotides read TGTGCCACCAGCAGAGATTCGTCCAGCCCCATGAGGCCCCAGCATTTT. Based on the CDR3 plus reference TRBV15 and TRBJ1-5, the full variable domain is DAMVIQNPRYQVTQFGKPVTLSCSQTLNHNVMYWYQQKSSQAPKLLFHYYDKDFNNEADTPDNFQSRRPNTSFCFLDIRSPGLGDTAMYLCATSRDSSSPMRPQHFGDGTRLSIL.

Notes on this clone: The junction and the germline gene differ at one end; a read error may be behind it. The chain uses TRBV10-2 and TRBJ1-2; TRBD1 might be the D (5 bases). This CDR3 comprises 16 residues. Germline V gene sequence: CDR1 WSHSY, CDR2 SAAADI. CDR3 sequence (DNA): TGCGCCAGCAGTGAGGATGCTTTGGGACTCTCGCTTCTGCTCTCCTTC. It codes for CASSEDALGLSLLLSF.

This rearrangement joins TRBV5-1 to TRBJ2-7; D is unresolved. The CDR3 has 13 amino acids. V was shortened by 0 bases and J by 4 bases, with 8 bases between the two germline ends. CDR1 is SGHRS and CDR2 is YFSETQ in the germline V gene. CDR3 protein: CASSLGGEYEQYF. The DNA for the CDR3 is TGCGCCAGCAGCTTGGGGGGTGAGTACGAGCAGTACTTC.

The chain is built from TRBV29-1 and TRBJ2-1; D is possibly TRBD1 (6 bases). The CDR3 runs 16 residues. Per the germline V gene, CDR1 is SQVTM and CDR2 is ANQGSEA. V shed 2 bases and J shed 5 bases, with 19 bases lying between them. CDR3 sequence reads: CSVESFGRGLNNEQFF. CDR3 in DNA: TGCAGCGTTGAATCCTTCGGCAGGGGCTTAAACAATGAGCAGTTCTTC.

The V call is TRBV6-1, the J call TRBJ1-5, with D unclear. This CDR3 is built from 15 residues. Per germline, CDR1 MNHNS and CDR2 SASEGT. The V end lost 6 bases, the J end lost 1 base, and 13 bases lay between the germline ends. As DNA, the CDR3 is TGTGCCAGCAGGGCCGGATTGAAGAGCAATCAGCCCCAGCATTTT. This sequence encodes CASRAGLKSNQPQHF.

Notes on this clone: This specimen includes other DNA sequences encoding the same CDR3. V and J are TRBV10-3 and TRBJ2-7, with TRBD2 matching over 9 bases. CDR1 ENHRY and CDR2 SYGVKD come from the germline V gene. Trimming at V came to 3 bases and at J to 0 bases, leaving 3 bases not matched to a gene. The CDR3 has 15 amino acids. CDR3 coding DNA: TGTGCCATCAGTGACGTGACTAGCGGCTCCTACGAGCAGTACTTC. Translation gives CAISDVTSGSYEQYF.

The genes are TRBV5-1 and TRBJ2-7, with 8 positions matching TRBD2. The germline CDR1 and CDR2 sequences are SGHRS and YFSETQ. This CDR3 contains 13 residues. The V segment lost 3 bases and the J segment 6 bases; nucleotides outside the gene matches: 5. CDR3 bases: TGCGCCAGCAGCTCCGGACTAGCAGCCGAGCAGTACTTC. Translating it yields CASSSGLAAEQYF.

CDR3 DNA sequence: TGTGCCAGCAGCCGGGGGGTATTCAACAGAATATTAAACTATGGCTACACCTTC. It specifies CASSRGVFNRILNYGYTF. The chain uses TRBV7-9 and TRBJ1-2; D is perhaps TRBD1 (5 bases). Trimming removed 5 bases at V and 2 bases at J, with 24 bases between. Per germline, CDR1 SEHNR and CDR2 FQNEAQ (reference sequence). This CDR3 has 18 residues.

Remarks on this clone: Other DNA sequences from this sample encode an identical CDR3 as well. V and J are TRBV6-4 and TRBJ1-1; the match to TRBD1 covers 7 bases. Trimming took 4 bases from V and 5 from J; bases not matched to a gene: 7. CDR3 length equals 14 residues. Germline CDR1 MRHNA, CDR2 SNTAGT. The CDR3 spells CASSAGTDRTEAFF. The CDR3 DNA sequence: TGTGCCAGCAGTGCCGGGACGGACAGGACTGAAGCTTTCTTT.

The rearrangement links TRBV30 to TRBJ2-7, with 7 nucleotides matching TRBD2. J lost 2 bases, V lost 2 bases, and 9 bases had no gene match. CDR3 size: 15 residues. Germline CDR1 GTSNPN, CDR2 SVGIG (reference sequence). In DNA, the CDR3 is TGTGCCTGGAGTAGTTATGGGGGGAGGGCCTACGAGCAGTACTTC. Translated: CAWSSYGGRAYEQYF.

This chain connects TRBV15 to TRBJ1-5; no reliable D call. The CDR3 length is 12 residues. The ends were cut back, 1 base at V and 6 bases at J, with 4 bases in the middle. CDR1 is LNHNV, CDR2 YYDKDF, per germline (reference sequence). The DNA of the CDR3 is TGTGCCACCAGCAGAGGGGCTCAGCCCCAGCATTTT. This gives the protein CATSRGAQPQHF.

The CDR3 is CASSRGNQPQHF. The CDR3 coding sequence is TGTGCCAGCAGCAGAGGGAATCAGCCCCAGCATTTT. The chain joins TRBV5-6 to TRBJ1-5; D is ambiguous. Trimming shortened V by 4 bases and J by 4 bases, and 6 bases separated the two germline ends. This CDR3 spans 12 amino acids. In germline, CDR1 is SGHDT, CDR2 YYEEEE.